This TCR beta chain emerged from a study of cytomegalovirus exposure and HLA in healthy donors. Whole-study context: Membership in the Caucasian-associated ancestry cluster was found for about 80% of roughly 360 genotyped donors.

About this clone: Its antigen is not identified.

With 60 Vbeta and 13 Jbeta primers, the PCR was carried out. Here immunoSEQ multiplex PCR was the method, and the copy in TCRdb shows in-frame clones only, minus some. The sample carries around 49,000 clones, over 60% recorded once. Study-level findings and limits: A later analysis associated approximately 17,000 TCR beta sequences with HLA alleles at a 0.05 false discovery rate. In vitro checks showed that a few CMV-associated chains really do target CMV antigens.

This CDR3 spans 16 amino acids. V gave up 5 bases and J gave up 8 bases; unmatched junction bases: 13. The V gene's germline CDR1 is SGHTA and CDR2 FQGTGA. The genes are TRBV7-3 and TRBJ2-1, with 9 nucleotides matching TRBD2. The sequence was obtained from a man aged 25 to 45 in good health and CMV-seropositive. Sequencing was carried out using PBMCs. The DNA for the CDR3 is TGTGCCAGCAGCCCAGGTAGGCGGGGGGGCCGCGATGAGCAGTTCTTC. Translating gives CASSPGRRGGRDEQFF.